This is a list of T cell receptor beta chains from one sample in a study of spatial heterogeneity in lung cancer. A single record per CDR3 protein comes from TCRdb applying MiXCR to the 5' RACE reads. The sample shows about 92,000 distinct CDR3 sequences, less than 15% of them seen only once. Sequences were derived from PBMCs, sampled at surgery. Every receptor here comes from a male donor with early-stage non-small cell lung cancer. CDR3s include the opening cysteine and the closing phenylalanine or tryptophan. A D gene is named only where the DNA matches it firmly. Part of the rows lack a size; the others show once, few, many or a class for expanded clones.

CDR3 DNA | CDR3 protein | CDR3 length | clone size | J gene | D gene | V gene
TGTGCCAGCACTTTAGCGGGGGCCGATACGCAGTATTTT | CASTLAGADTQYF | 13 | few | TRBJ2-3 | TRBD2 | TRBV11-2
TGCGCCAGCAGACCGGGACTAGGGTCCACCGGGGAGCTGTTTTTT | CASRPGLGSTGELFF | 15 | . | TRBJ2-2 | TRBD2 | TRBV10-2
TGCAGTCCCCTCATGGACGTCACAGATACGCAGTATTTT | CSPLMDVTDTQYF | 13 | . | TRBJ2-3 | . | TRBV20-1
TGTGCCAGCAGCGAGGGACTAGCGGGGGCGGCGTACACCGGGGAGCTGTTTTTT | CASSEGLAGAAYTGELFF | 18 | few | TRBJ2-2 | TRBD2 | TRBV12-3/TRBV12-4
TGTGCCAGCAGTGTACAGGGCGACTATGGCTACACCTTC | CASSVQGDYGYTF | 13 | . | TRBJ1-2 | . | TRBV6-1
TGTGCCAGCAGCTTAAAAGACAACTCCTACGAGCAGTACTTC | CASSLKDNSYEQYF | 14 | . | TRBJ2-7 | . | TRBV7-9
TGTGCCAGCAGCGCCCGGCGGGTTGCACAAGAGACCCAGTACTTC | CASSARRVAQETQYF | 15 | . | TRBJ2-5 | . | TRBV7-8
TGCAGTGCGACTACTAACGTACAAGAGACCCAGTACTTC | CSATTNVQETQYF | 13 | few | TRBJ2-5 | . | TRBV20-1
TGTGCCAGCGGACTAGCCTACAATGAGCAGTTCTTC | CASGLAYNEQFF | 12 | few | TRBJ2-1 | TRBD2 | TRBV12-3/TRBV12-4
TGTGCCAGCAGCTTAACCCCTGGACAGGGCCGGGAGACCCAGTACTTC | CASSLTPGQGRETQYF | 16 | . | TRBJ2-5 | TRBD1 | TRBV7-6
TGTGCCAGCAGTGAAGCGTCAGGGACCTTCGGCTACACCTTC | CASSEASGTFGYTF | 14 | few | TRBJ1-2 | . | TRBV2
TGTGCCAGCTCATCACAGGGACCAACTAATGAAAAACTGTTTTTT | CASSSQGPTNEKLFF | 15 | few | TRBJ1-4 | . | TRBV18
TGCAGTGCTAGAACGTTCGAGGGAAACATTCAGTACTTC | CSARTFEGNIQYF | 13 | many | TRBJ2-4 | . | TRBV20-1
TGCGCCAGCAGCTTGTCAGCTATCCGAGGCACTGAAGCTTTCTTT | CASSLSAIRGTEAFF | 15 | . | TRBJ1-1 | . | TRBV5-1
TGTGCCAGCAGTCAGCAGGGTCAGGGCAATCAGCCCCAGCATTTT | CASSQQGQGNQPQHF | 15 | . | TRBJ1-5 | . | TRBV2